Listed below are T cell receptor beta chains from one sample, sequenced in a study of a mutant IDH1 vaccine in newly diagnosed glioma. Their recognized antigens are unknown. Produced via immunoSEQ multiplex PCR; TCRdb's table is partial and in-frame only. The top ten hold about 2.4% of the sample, which has about 46,000 clones, approximately 92% seen once. Sequencing used PBMCs, obtained from a glioma patient whose treatment included an IDH1 peptide vaccine. The source of these receptors is a man over 45 with glioma. Each CDR3 is given with its conserved first and last residue. Rows give clone size only sometimes, using once, few, many, or a class for an expanded clone.

size	length	V	J	CDR3
-	15	TRBV18	TRBJ2-1	CASSLGTGANNEQFF
few	15	TRBV15	TRBJ2-7	CATSRGGDRAYEQYF
-	15	TRBV5-1	TRBJ2-7	CASSLLGSVSYEQYF
-	15	TRBV10-3	TRBJ1-4	CAISGGGDEGEKLFF
-	15	TRBV6-6	TRBJ1-2	CASSYADGTHYGYTF
-	14	TRBV29-1	TRBJ2-7	CSGGQGATLGEQYF
once	11	TRBV5-8	TRBJ1-1	CASSGITEAFF
once	15	TRBV15	TRBJ2-5	CATSRAIMGRETQYF
-	15	TRBV27	TRBJ2-4	CASSRGVLAKNIQYF
once	16	TRBV4-2	TRBJ2-1	CASSQERGGANNEQFF
-	15	TRBV14	TRBJ2-7	CASSTRQGGTYEQYF
few	15	TRBV10-1	TRBJ1-1	CASREAQGTNTEAFF
-	11	TRBV6-1	TRBJ2-7	CASGIGGLPYF
-	16	TRBV27	TRBJ2-1	CASRPKGRTGWDEQFF
-	13	TRBV10-1	TRBJ2-7	CASSEGGLYEQYF
-	15	TRBV2	TRBJ2-1	CASSDAGGIYNEQFF
-	16	TRBV7-8	TRBJ2-2	CASSLPGQLNTGELFF
-	14	TRBV9	TRBJ2-3	CASSAGQGPDTQYF
-	12	TRBV5-6	TRBJ1-1	CASSLGIIEAFF
-	13	TRBV2	TRBJ2-4	CASRGQTVTGLDF
-	15	TRBV2	TRBJ2-7	CASSISGGGSYEQYF
-	14	TRBV4-2	TRBJ1-2	CASSPGPTNYGYTF
-	17	TRBV19	TRBJ2-3	CASSIRGTSGSTDTQYF
once	14	TRBV28	TRBJ1-5	CASSVTGSNQPQHF
-	12	TRBV5-6	TRBJ1-1	CASSWGSAEAFF
once	14	TRBV5-1	TRBJ2-5	CASSLDSAQETQYF
-	14	TRBV30	TRBJ2-7	CAWSRQGSVYEQYF
-	13	TRBV7-8	TRBJ2-1	CASNLNGYNEQFF
-	13	TRBV5-4	TRBJ1-1	CASSIDLYTEAFF
-	14	TRBV9	TRBJ2-1	CASSTAGTYNEQFF
-	16	TRBV7-9	TRBJ2-7	CASSLALASGSLEQYF
-	17	TRBV28	TRBJ2-3	CASSPLLGTSRTDTQYF
-	13	TRBV27	TRBJ2-7	CASASGGAYEQYF
-	15	TRBV7-2	TRBJ1-2	CASSPHPQLNYGYTF
-	14	TRBV5-1	TRBJ1-1	CASSPTGKNTEAFF
-	15	TRBV15	TRBJ1-4	CATSRDLGGGEKLFF
-	14	TRBV7-8	TRBJ1-1	CASSLVWQNTEAFF
-	13	TRBV7-2	TRBJ2-1	CASSARPRDWQFF
-	14	TRBV19	TRBJ1-1	CASSTLQDRPEAFF
-	13	TRBV29-1	TRBJ2-1	CSAAGFSYNEQFF
-	15	TRBV6-6	TRBJ2-5	CASTDLDRGSETQYF